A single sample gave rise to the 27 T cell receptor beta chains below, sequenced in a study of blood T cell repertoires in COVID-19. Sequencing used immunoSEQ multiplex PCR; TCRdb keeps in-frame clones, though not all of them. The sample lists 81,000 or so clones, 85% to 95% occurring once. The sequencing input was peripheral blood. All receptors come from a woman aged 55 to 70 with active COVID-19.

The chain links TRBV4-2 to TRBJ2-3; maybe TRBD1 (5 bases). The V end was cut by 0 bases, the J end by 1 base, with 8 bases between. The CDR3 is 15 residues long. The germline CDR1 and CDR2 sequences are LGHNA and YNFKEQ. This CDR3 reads CASSQDETGTDTQYF. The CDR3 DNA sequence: TGTGCCAGCAGCCAAGATGAGACAGGCACAGATACGCAGTATTTT.

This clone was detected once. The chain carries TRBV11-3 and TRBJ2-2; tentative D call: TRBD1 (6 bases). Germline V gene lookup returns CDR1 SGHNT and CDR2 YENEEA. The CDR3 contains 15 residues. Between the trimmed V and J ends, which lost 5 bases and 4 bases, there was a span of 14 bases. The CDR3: CASSPTDSTTGELFF. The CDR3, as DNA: TGTGCCAGCAGCCCGACGGACAGTACCACCGGGGAGCTGTTTTTT.

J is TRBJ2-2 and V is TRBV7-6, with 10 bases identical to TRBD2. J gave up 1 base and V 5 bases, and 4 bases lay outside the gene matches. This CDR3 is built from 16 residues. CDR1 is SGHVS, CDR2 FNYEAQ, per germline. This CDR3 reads CASSPRLAGNTGELFF. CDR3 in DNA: TGTGCCAGCAGCCCCCGACTAGCGGGGAACACCGGGGAGCTGTTTTTT.

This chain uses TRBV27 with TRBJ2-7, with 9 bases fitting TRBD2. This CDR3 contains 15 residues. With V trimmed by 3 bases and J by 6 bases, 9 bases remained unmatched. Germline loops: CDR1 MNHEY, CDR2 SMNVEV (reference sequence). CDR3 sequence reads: CASSFMAGGRREQYF. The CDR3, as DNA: TGTGCCAGCAGTTTTATGGCGGGAGGGCGTCGCGAGCAGTACTTC.

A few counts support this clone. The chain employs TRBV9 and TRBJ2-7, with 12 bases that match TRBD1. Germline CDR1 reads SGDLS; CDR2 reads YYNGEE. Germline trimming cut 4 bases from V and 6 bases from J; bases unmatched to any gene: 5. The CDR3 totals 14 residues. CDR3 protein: CASSLGTGGGEQYF. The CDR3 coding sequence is TGTGCCAGCAGCCTCGGGACAGGGGGCGGCGAGCAGTACTTC.

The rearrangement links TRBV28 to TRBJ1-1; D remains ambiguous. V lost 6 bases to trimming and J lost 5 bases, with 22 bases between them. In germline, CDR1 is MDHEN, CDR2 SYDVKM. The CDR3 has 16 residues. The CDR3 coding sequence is TGTGCCAGCAGCTCCCGTTTCGGGCCCGGAGGGACTGAAGCTTTCTTT. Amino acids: CASSSRFGPGGTEAFF.

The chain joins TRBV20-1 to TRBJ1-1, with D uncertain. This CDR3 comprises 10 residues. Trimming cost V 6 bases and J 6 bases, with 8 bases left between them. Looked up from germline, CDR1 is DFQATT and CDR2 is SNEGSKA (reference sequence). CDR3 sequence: CSAGGSEAFF. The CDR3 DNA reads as TGCAGTGCAGGAGGGTCTGAAGCTTTCTTT.

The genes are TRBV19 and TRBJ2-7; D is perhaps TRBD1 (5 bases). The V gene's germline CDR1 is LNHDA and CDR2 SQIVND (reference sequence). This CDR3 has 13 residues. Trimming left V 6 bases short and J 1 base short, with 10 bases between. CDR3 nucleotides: TGTGCCAGTAGCAGGGAAAGATCCTACGAGCAGTACTTC. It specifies CASSRERSYEQYF.

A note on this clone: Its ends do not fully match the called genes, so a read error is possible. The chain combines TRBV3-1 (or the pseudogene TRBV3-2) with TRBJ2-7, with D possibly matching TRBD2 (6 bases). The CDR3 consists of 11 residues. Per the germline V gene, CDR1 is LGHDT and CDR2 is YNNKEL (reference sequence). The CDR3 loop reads CASSQDKMLAF. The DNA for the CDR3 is TGTGCCAGCAGCCAAGATAAGATGCTAGCGTTC.

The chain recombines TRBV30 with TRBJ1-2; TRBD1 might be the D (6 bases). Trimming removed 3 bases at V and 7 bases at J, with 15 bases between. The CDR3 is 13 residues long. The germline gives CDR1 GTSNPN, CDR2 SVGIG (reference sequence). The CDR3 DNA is TGTGCCTGGAGGATCGCGGGGGGCGGTGGCTACACCTTC. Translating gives CAWRIAGGGGYTF.

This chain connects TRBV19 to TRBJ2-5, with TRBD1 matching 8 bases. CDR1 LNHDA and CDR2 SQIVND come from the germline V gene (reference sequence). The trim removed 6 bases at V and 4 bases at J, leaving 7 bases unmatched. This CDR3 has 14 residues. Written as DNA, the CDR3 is TGTGCCAGTAGAAACAGGGGGACGGGAGAGACCCAGTACTTC. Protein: CASRNRGTGETQYF.

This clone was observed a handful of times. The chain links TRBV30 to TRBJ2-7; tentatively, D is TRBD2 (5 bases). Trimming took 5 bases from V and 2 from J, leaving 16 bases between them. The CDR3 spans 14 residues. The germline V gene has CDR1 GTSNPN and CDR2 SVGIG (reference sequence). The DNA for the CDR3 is TGTGCCTGGGCGACCCCTGGGAGCCCCTACGAGCAGTACTTC. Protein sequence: CAWATPGSPYEQYF.

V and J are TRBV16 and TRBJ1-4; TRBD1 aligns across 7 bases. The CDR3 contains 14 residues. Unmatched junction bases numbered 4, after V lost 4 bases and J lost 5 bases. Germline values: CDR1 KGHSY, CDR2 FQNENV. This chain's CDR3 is CASSLQGQNEKLFF. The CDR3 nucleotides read TGTGCCAGCAGCCTCCAGGGACAGAATGAAAAACTGTTTTTT. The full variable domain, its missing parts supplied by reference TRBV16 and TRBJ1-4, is GEEVAQTPKHLVRGEGQKAKLYCAPIKGHSYVFWYQQVLKNEFKFLISFQNENVFDETGMPKERFSAKCLPNSPCSLEIQATKLEDSAVYFCASSLQGQNEKLFFGSGTQLSVL.

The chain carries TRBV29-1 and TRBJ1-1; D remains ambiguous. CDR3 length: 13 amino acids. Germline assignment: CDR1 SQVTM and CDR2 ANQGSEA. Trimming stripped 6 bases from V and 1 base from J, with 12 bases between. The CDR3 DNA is TGCAGCGTCTCCCCTAGCCGGAACACTGAAGCTTTCTTT. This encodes CSVSPSRNTEAFF. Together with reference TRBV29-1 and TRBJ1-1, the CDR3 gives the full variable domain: SAVISQKPSRDICQRGTSLTIQCQVDSQVTMMFWYRQQPGQSLTLIATANQGSEATYESGFVIDKFPISRPNLTFSTLTVSNMSPEDSSIYLCSVSPSRNTEAFFGQGTRLTVV.

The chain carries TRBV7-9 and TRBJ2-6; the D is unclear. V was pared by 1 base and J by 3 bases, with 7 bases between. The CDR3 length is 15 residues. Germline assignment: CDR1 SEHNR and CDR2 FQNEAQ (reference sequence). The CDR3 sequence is CASSLGEIGANVLTF. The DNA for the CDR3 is TGTGCCAGCAGCTTAGGTGAGATTGGGGCCAACGTCCTGACTTTC. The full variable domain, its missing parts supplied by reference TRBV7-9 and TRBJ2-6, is DTGVSQNPRHKITKRGQNVTFRCDPISEHNRLYWYRQTLGQGPEFLTYFQNEAQLEKSRLLSDRFSAERPKGSFSTLEIQRTEQGDSAMYLCASSLGEIGANVLTFGAGSRLTVL.

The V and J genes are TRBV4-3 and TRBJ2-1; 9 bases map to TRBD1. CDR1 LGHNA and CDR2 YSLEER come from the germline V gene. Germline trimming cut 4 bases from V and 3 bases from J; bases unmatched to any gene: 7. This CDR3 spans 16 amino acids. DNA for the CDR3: TGCGCCAGCAGCCGCTCCGGGACAGGGAACTACAATGAGCAGTTCTTC. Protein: CASSRSGTGNYNEQFF.

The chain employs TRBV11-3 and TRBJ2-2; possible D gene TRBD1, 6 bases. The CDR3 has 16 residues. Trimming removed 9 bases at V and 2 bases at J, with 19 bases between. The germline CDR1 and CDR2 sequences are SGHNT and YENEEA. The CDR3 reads CASTQGQGKNTGELFF. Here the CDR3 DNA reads TGTGCCAGTACTCAGGGGCAGGGTAAAAACACCGGGGAGCTGTTTTTT.

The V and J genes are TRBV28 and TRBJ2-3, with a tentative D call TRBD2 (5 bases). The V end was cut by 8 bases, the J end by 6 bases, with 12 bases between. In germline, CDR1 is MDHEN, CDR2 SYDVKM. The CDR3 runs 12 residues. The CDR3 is CASGGRFDTQYF. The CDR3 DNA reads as TGTGCCAGCGGAGGACGGTTTGATACGCAGTATTTT.

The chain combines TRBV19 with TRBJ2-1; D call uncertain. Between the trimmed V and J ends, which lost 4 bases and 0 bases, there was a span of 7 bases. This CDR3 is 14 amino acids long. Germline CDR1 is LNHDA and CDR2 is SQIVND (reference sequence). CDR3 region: CASSKYYSYNEQFF. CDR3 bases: TGTGCCAGTAGTAAATATTACTCCTACAATGAGCAGTTCTTC.

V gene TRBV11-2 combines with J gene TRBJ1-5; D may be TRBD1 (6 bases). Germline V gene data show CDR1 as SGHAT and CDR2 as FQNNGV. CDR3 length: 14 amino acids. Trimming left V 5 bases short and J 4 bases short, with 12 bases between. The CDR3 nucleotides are TGTGCCAGCAGCCCCGGACAGCGGAATCAGCCCCAGCATTTT. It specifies CASSPGQRNQPQHF.

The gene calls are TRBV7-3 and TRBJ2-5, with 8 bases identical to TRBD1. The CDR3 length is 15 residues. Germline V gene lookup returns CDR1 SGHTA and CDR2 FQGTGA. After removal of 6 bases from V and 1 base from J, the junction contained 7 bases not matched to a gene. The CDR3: CASSSTGEIQETQYF. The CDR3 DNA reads TGTGCCAGCAGTTCGACAGGGGAGATCCAAGAGACCCAGTACTTC.

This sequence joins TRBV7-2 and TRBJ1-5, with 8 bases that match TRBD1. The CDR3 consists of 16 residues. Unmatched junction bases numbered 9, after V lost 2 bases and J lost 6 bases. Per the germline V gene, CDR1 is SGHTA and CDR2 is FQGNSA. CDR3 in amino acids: CASSLHVQGAVQPQHF. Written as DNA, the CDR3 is TGTGCCAGCAGCTTACATGTCCAGGGGGCGGTTCAGCCCCAGCATTTT.

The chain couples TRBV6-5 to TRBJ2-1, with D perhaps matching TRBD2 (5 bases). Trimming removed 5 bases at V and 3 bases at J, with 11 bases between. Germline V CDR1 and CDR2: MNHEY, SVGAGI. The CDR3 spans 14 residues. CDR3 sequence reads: CASSLREGYNEQFF. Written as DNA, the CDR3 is TGTGCCAGCAGTCTTCGGGAAGGCTACAATGAGCAGTTCTTC.

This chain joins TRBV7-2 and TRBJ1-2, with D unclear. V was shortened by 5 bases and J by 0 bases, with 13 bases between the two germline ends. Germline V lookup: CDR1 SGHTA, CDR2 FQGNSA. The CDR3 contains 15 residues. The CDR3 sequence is CASSQKAGTNYGYTF. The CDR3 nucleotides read TGTGCCAGCAGCCAAAAGGCGGGAACTAACTATGGCTACACCTTC. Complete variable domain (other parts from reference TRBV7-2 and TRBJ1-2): GAGVSQSPSNKVTEKGKDVELRCDPISGHTALYWYRQSLGQGLEFLIYFQGNSAPDKSGLPSDRFSAERTGGSVSTLTIQRTQQEDSAVYLCASSQKAGTNYGYTFGSGTRLTVV.

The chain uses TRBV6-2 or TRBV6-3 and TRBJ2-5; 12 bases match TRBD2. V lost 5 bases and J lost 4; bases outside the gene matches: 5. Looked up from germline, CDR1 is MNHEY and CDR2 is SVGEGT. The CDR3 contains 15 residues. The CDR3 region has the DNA TGTGCCAGCAGTCCGCCGGGACTAGCGGGAGAGACCCAGTACTTC. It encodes CASSPPGLAGETQYF.

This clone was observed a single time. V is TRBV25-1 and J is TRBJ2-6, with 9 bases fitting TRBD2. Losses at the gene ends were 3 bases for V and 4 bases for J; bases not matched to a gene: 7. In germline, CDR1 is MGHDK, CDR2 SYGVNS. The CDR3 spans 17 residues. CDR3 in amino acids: CASSEPSGISGANVLTF. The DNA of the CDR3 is TGTGCCAGCAGTGAGCCTAGCGGGATCTCGGGGGCCAACGTCCTGACTTTC.

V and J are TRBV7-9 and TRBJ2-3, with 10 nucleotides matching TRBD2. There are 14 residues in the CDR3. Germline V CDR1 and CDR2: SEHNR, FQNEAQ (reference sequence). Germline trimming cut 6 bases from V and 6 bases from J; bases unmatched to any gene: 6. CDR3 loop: CASSPGLASDTQYF. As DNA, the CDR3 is TGTGCCAGCAGTCCGGGACTAGCGAGTGATACGCAGTATTTT.